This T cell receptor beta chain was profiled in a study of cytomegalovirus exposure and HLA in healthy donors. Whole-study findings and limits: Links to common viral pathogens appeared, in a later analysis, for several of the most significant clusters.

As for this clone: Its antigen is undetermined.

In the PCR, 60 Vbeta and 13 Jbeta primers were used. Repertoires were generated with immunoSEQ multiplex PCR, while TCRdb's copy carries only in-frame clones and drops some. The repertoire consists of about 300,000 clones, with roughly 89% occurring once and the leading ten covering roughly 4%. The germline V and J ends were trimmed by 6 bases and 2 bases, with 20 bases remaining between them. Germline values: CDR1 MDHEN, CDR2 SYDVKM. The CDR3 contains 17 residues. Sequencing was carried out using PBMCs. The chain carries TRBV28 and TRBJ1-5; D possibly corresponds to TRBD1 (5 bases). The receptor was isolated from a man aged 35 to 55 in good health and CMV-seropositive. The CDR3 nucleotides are TGTGCCAGCAGCCAGATCGGGGTCAGGGAGGGCAATCAGCCCCAGCATTTT. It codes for CASSQIGVREGNQPQHF. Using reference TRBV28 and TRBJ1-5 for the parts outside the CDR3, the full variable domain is DVKVTQSSRYLVKRTGEKVFLECVQDMDHENMFWYRQDPGLGLRLIYFSYDVKMKEKGDIPEGYSVSREKKERFSLILESASTNQTSMYLCASSQIGVREGNQPQHFGDGTRLSIL.